The subject of this entry is one T cell receptor beta chain. Its binding antigen is unknown. One end of the junction varies from germline; a read error may be responsible. Systemically healthy Caucasian individuals from Russia, 39 in total and aged roughly 6 to 100 years, were included as donors. About 9.8 milliliters of peripheral blood were drawn from each donor into EDTA-treated Vacutainer tubes. Ficoll-Paque density-gradient centrifugation was used to isolate PBMCs, with at least 6.5 million per sample. Trizol reagent was used to extract total RNA from the PBMCs, yielding at least 5.5 micrograms per sample. The percentages of naive CD45RAhigh/CD27high T cells were determined by flow cytometry on a PBMC aliquot from every donor. The entry originates in a study of blood T cells in healthy people across ages (dated by TCRdb to between 2014 and 2017). Study-wide context: In model experiments, roughly one uniquely barcoded TCR beta cDNA molecule per two T cells was captured by template switching. The study measured age-related changes in TCR beta repertoire diversity using deep sequencing normalized with unique cDNA molecular identifiers. Donors were grouped into four age groups: young (average about 15 years), middle-aged (39), aged (around 56) and long-lived (roughly 80). To avoid experimental bias, donors of different ages were spread randomly across the sequencing lanes. The study analyzed two additional independent replicas of 1 million unique cDNA reads from the same blood draw for two donors, one aged 18 to 29 and one aged 80 or older. The full study reports these points: Observed TCR beta diversity per million T cells fell roughly linearly with age, and a significant reduction was already apparent by age approximately 41. Estimates of total diversity based on one million sequenced T cells were regarded as lower bounds and as underestimates. There was a strong correlation between observed TCR beta diversity and the percentage of naive T cells measured by flow cytometry. Compared with the aged group, more naive CD4+ T cells, fewer expanded clones and increased TCR diversity were shown by the long-lived group, suggesting age selection. Because donor CMV infection status was unknown, age-related changes in expanded clonotypes were potentially confounded. Conclusive comparison of naive and antigen-experienced compartments was prevented by the profiling of bulk unsorted PBMCs.

Including cysteine and phenylalanine, the CDR3 has 14 amino acids. Of the read, only the CDR3 DNA is kept; its 42 bases are in frame from base 1. CDR1 LGHDT and CDR2 YNNKEL are derived from the germline V gene (reference sequence). Library construction relied on 5' RACE. The run used an Illumina HiSeq 2500. A second PCR of about 6 to 11 cycles was performed with a sample-barcoded 5' primer and a J-beta primer mix. A unique molecular identifier was introduced onto each TCR beta cDNA molecule by a template-switch 5' adaptor carrying 12 random nucleotides. Each sample yielded at least 2.5 million CDR3-containing paired-end reads. First-strand cDNA synthesis was performed from all RNA using the Mint cDNA synthesis kit, with priming by a TRBC-specific oligonucleotide. After uracil-DNA glycosylase treatment, a first 18-cycle PCR used universal primers M1SS and BC2_uni_R on all cDNA. The authors' analysis ran thus. For normalization, 1 million high-quality reads were randomly selected from each sample, with every read carrying a distinct molecular identifier. Reads with shared molecular identifiers were discarded instead of being binned into consensus sequences. CDR3 identification, clonotype clustering and error correction used MiTCR with a Q25 quality threshold and the strictest error-elimination algorithm. A nonparametric unseen species model with Euler transformation was used to estimate lower-bound total TCR beta diversity. Clones were called with MiXCR by TCRdb after fastp trimmed the public reads at Q25, and only in-frame beta chains were retained. Each entry is one CDR3 protein sequence, shown with its most common DNA and genes. None of the V and J calls come from the authors' own analysis; TCRdb made them. Recorded for this sample are approximately 1.5 million distinct CDR3 sequences; roughly 30% of them occurred a single time. In total, the top ten clones hold about 11% of the sample.

Here the chain combines TRBV3-1 and TRBJ2-5; the D gene is possibly TRBD2, with 5 bases matching. Sequencing input: blood. The source of this sequence is a woman in her thirties in good health. The CDR3 has the sequence CASSQKTIQEAQYF. The DNA is as follows: TGTGCCAGCAGCCAGAAGACTATCCAAGAGGCCCAGTACTTC.